This T cell receptor beta chain was sequenced during a study of shared clonotypes between healthy human individuals. Overall study findings and caveats: Incomplete sequencing of sorted subsets was indicated by rarefaction despite large depth. Larger estimated richness was generally recorded for naive subsets relative to memory subsets.

Only Caucasian adults living in Nashville, Tennessee served as donors. Germline V gene sequence: CDR1 ENHRY, CDR2 SYGVKD. This CDR3 has 15 amino acids. Losses at the gene ends were 7 bases for V and 1 base for J; bases not matched to a gene: 6. Here immunoSEQ multiplex PCR was the method, and the copy in TCRdb shows in-frame clones only, minus some. This sample carries more than 900,000 clones, about 84% of them seen once, and the ten largest clones take roughly 0.65%. Turning to this clone: The target antigen is unknown.

The source of this sequence is a man aged 18 to 29 in good health. Some clones in this sample may be carry-over from other donors' samples. Specimen: memory CD4+ T cells from PBMCs. Stated subset: CD45RA-negative fraction. The V call is TRBV10-3, the J call TRBJ1-1; 10 bases map to TRBD1. The CDR3 region is CAITSGQGRNTEAFF. DNA of the CDR3: TGTGCCATCACCTCGGGACAGGGGAGGAACACTGAAGCTTTCTTT.